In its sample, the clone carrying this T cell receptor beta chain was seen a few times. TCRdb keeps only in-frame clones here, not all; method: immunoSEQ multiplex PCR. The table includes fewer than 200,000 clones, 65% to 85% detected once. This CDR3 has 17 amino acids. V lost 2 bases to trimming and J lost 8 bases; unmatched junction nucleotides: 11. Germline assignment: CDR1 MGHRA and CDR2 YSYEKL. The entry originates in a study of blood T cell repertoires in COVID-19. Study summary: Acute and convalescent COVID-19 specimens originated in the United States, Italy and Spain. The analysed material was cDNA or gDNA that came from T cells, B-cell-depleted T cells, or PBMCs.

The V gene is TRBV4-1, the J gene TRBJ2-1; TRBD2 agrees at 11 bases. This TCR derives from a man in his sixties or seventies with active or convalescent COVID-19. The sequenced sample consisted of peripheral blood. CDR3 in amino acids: CASSQLQGLAARDEQFF. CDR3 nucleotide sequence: TGCGCCAGCAGCCAACTACAGGGACTAGCGGCCAGGGATGAGCAGTTCTTC.